These 14 T cell receptor beta chains were sequenced from one sample in a study of blood T cell repertoires in COVID-19. Repertoires were generated with immunoSEQ multiplex PCR, while TCRdb's copy carries only in-frame clones and drops some. Of approximately 200,000 clones in the sample, 82% were seen once. Sequenced input: PBMCs or T cells enriched from blood (not recorded which). These receptors were obtained from a man aged 35 to 55 who had recovered from COVID-19.

The rearrangement joins TRBV6-4 to TRBJ2-3; 7 nucleotides agree with TRBD2. The CDR3 has 15 residues. V shed 0 bases and J 4 bases; nucleotides not matched to a gene: 4. Germline V gene sequence: CDR1 MRHNA, CDR2 SNTAGT. CDR3 protein: CASSDSGRESDTQYF. The CDR3 DNA is TGTGCCAGCAGTGACTCGGGGAGGGAGTCAGATACGCAGTATTTT.

The chain combines TRBV27 with TRBJ1-5; D gene ambiguous. CDR1 MNHEY and CDR2 SMNVEV come from the germline V gene (reference sequence). With 5 bases removed from V and 3 bases from J, the gap between germline ends came to 8 bases. The CDR3 spans 13 residues. CDR3 in amino acids: CASSGQFNQPQHF. For the CDR3, the DNA is TGTGCCAGCAGTGGGCAGTTCAATCAGCCCCAGCATTTT.

V and J are TRBV7-3 and TRBJ2-3; perhaps TRBD2 as D (6 bases). This CDR3 region has 18 residues. CDR1 and CDR2 from the germline V gene are SGHTA and FQGTGA. Trimming removed 5 bases from V and 5 bases from J, with 26 bases in between. CDR3 DNA: TGTGCCAGCAGCCCCTCCCCCCCCGGGAGCCTATTGGGAGATACGCAGTATTTT. Its translation: CASSPSPPGSLLGDTQYF.

The chain carries TRBV7-3 and TRBJ2-2; tentative D call: TRBD2 (7 bases). CDR1 and CDR2 from the germline V gene are SGHTA and FQGTGA. The V end was cut by 2 bases, the J end by 3 bases, with 10 bases between. The CDR3 consists of 15 residues. CDR3 amino acids: CASSLRGAHTGELFF. Here the CDR3 DNA reads TGTGCCAGCAGCTTACGGGGGGCGCACACCGGGGAGCTGTTTTTT.

The count of this clone is one. This sequence joins TRBV7-2 and TRBJ1-5; D is possibly TRBD1 (6 bases). Between the trimmed V and J ends, which lost 1 base and 11 bases, there was a span of 18 bases. The germline V gene has CDR1 SGHTA and CDR2 FQGNSA. The CDR3 has 15 residues. CDR3 DNA sequence: TGTGCCAGCAGCTTAGACACAGGGACCCTGACAGCCCAGCATTTT. This encodes CASSLDTGTLTAQHF.

J is TRBJ2-7 and V is TRBV5-4, with D maybe TRBD2 (5 bases). The germline V and J ends were trimmed by 5 bases and 0 bases, with 9 bases remaining between them. CDR1 and CDR2 (germline): SGHNT, YYREEE (reference sequence). The CDR3 sequence is 13 residues long. This CDR3 reads CASSPGLSYEQYF. DNA for the CDR3: TGTGCCAGCAGTCCCGGACTCTCCTACGAGCAGTACTTC.

This clone was detected a few times. The chain joins TRBV27 to TRBJ2-1; TRBD2 matches 7 bases. Per the germline V gene, CDR1 is MNHEY and CDR2 is SMNVEV (reference sequence). The CDR3 length is 15 residues. Losses at the gene ends were 2 bases for V and 6 bases for J; bases not matched to a gene: 7. The CDR3 sequence: CASSLGLVQGNEQFF. The DNA for the CDR3 is TGTGCCAGCAGTTTAGGACTAGTCCAGGGCAATGAGCAGTTCTTC.

The V and J genes are TRBV4-1 and TRBJ1-5; TRBD1 matches 10 bases. J gave up 3 bases and V 4 bases, and 12 bases lay outside the gene matches. The CDR3 is 18 residues long. The germline V gene encodes CDR1 MGHRA and CDR2 YSYEKL. For the CDR3, the DNA is TGCGCCAGCAGCCTCAGATACGGAGACAGGGGGCCCAATCAGCCCCAGCATTTT. This sequence encodes CASSLRYGDRGPNQPQHF.

The J gene is TRBJ1-5, the V gene TRBV7-8; possibly TRBD1 for D (5 bases). Trimming took 8 bases from V and 4 from J, leaving 12 bases between them. Germline CDR1 and CDR2: SGHVS and FQNEAQ. The CDR3 is made up of 13 amino acids. This CDR3 reads CASAEGDNQPQHF. In nucleotides, the CDR3 is TGTGCCAGCGCCGAAGGGGATAATCAGCCCCAGCATTTT.

This sequence joins TRBV7-2 and TRBJ2-7; TRBD2 matches at 8 bases. V was pared by 2 bases and J by 5 bases, with 11 bases of the junction left unmatched. CDR1 and CDR2 (germline): SGHTA, FQGNSA. CDR3 size: 16 residues. CDR3 sequence reads: CASSLSSAGVPHEQYF. CDR3 DNA: TGTGCCAGCAGCTTAAGTTCAGCGGGAGTTCCCCACGAGCAGTACTTC.

The chain has TRBV19 and TRBJ2-7; 9 bases map to TRBD1. CDR3 length: 16 residues. Germline values: CDR1 LNHDA, CDR2 SQIVND (reference sequence). V shed 3 bases and J 1 base; nucleotides not matched to a gene: 7. The CDR3 here is CASSMLAGTGSYEQYF. In DNA form, the CDR3 reads TGTGCCAGTAGTATGCTCGCCGGGACAGGGTCCTACGAGCAGTACTTC. Full variable domain (remainder filled in from reference TRBV19 and TRBJ2-7): DGGITQSPKYLFRKEGQNVTLSCEQNLNHDAMYWYRQDPGQGLRLIYYSQIVNDFQKGDIAEGYSVSREKKESFPLTVTSAQKNPTAFYLCASSMLAGTGSYEQYFGPGTRLTVT.

The chain joins TRBV18 to TRBJ1-2; D gene ambiguous. V shed 3 bases and J shed 4 bases, with 15 bases lying between them. This CDR3 contains 15 residues. Germline CDR1 reads KGHSH; CDR2 reads LQKENI. The CDR3: CASSPVSEQPYGYTF. CDR3 DNA: TGTGCCAGCTCACCCGTCTCCGAGCAACCCTATGGCTACACCTTC.

This chain joins TRBV5-4 and TRBJ2-3, with unresolved D. CDR1 is SGHNT, CDR2 YYREEE, per germline (reference sequence). V was cut by 2 bases and J by 4 bases, with 11 bases left in between. The CDR3 spans 14 residues. The CDR3 DNA follows: TGTGCCAGCAGCTTAACCGGGTCATCAGATACGCAGTATTTT. Translation: CASSLTGSSDTQYF.

The gene calls are TRBV11-2 and TRBJ2-7; D is perhaps TRBD1 (6 bases). Per the germline V gene, CDR1 is SGHAT and CDR2 is FQNNGV. The CDR3 consists of 15 residues. V was trimmed by 3 bases and J by 4 bases, leaving 16 bases between them. CDR3 protein: CASSLATQGFYEQYF. The CDR3 nucleotides are TGTGCCAGCAGCTTGGCCACACAGGGCTTTTACGAGCAGTACTTC.